The T cell receptor beta chain described here comes from a study of blood T cell repertoires in COVID-19 (dated by TCRdb to 2018 to 2020). With respect to the entire study: Samples covering the acute and convalescent phases of COVID-19 were provided by collaborators in the United States, Italy and Spain. Subjects who had been exposed to COVID-19, were actively infected with it, or had recovered from it provided the deeply sampled blood TCRbeta repertoires that made up the dataset. The samples were drawn from two sources: the first 160 participants of the ongoing ImmuneRACE study, and some 1,300 subjects contributed by 6 global collaborators. The material from the prospective study consisted of cDNA or gDNA derived from T cells, B-cell-depleted T cells, or PBMCs. A freely available public database, intended as a resource for researchers studying the immune response to SARS-CoV-2, is where the repertoires were released. Sample metadata almost always included a de-identified subject ID, COVID-19 status, age in years and sex. HLA class I and class II types, where available, came from metadata supplied by the sample provider rather than from assay-based typing. Results and caveats for the whole study, not just this receptor: How much clinical and demographic metadata was included differed by source and by participant, and the metadata was provided uncurated.

Participants in the prospective study were aged roughly 18 to 100 years, lived in more than 20 United States geographic areas, and enrolled through a virtual design. To assign participants to cohorts, the prospective study relied on clinical history that participants themselves reported in a screening survey and a study questionnaire. Mobile phlebotomists in the prospective study collected whole blood, serum and a nasopharyngeal or oropharyngeal swab from every participant. Prospective study participants could optionally give additional blood draws and questionnaires over a roughly 2-month period. Before DNA extraction, prospective study blood samples were shipped either frozen or at room temperature. From its cysteine to its phenylalanine, the CDR3 spans 12 amino acids. The retained sequence is limited to the CDR3, 36 bases, with the frame set at the first base. V and J lose 2 bases and 2 bases, and a span of 4 bases separates them. Reading the germline V gene gives CDR1 MDHEN and CDR2 SYDVKM.

As to this clone: What this receptor recognizes is not known. No base quality information exists; no much larger clone differs at one position.

TCRbeta CDR3 regions were amplified from genomic DNA by means of the immunoSEQ Assay, a bias-controlled multiplex PCR. In the original analysis: The number of nucleated cells in each sample was estimated from the amplification of reference gene primers within the assay. Sequence reads were collapsed and filtered to measure the absolute abundance of every unique TCRbeta CDR3 rearrangement. Productive Simpson clonality was computed per sample as the square root of Simpson's diversity index over productive rearrangements. TCRdb stores this immuneACCESS table with in-frame sequences only. Part of the clones is absent; in the studies checked, under half of the shortfall reflects unresolved V genes, and no reason is known for the rest. V and J calls and clone size are those listed in that table; D and trimming were worked out from the DNA. This sample has some 260,000 clones in its table, and roughly 87% of those were observed once. Of the sample, roughly 6.3% falls within the top ten clones.

Material for sequencing was PBMCs or T cells enriched from blood (not recorded which). Recombination connected TRBV28 to TRBJ2-7; no D gene can be assigned with confidence. This TCR came from a woman in her thirties with acute COVID-19. The CDR3 in this case is CASSLPTYEQYF. DNA sequence: TGTGCCAGCAGTTTACCAACCTACGAGCAGTACTTC.